Presented here are 9 T cell receptor beta chains from one specimen sequenced in a study of CD4 T cell repertoires in COVID-19. Some clones are missing from TCRdb's copy, which holds only in-frame ones; the method was immunoSEQ multiplex PCR. The sample lists some 71,000 clones, 83% seen once, with around 0.6% in the top ten. Sequenced material: CD4+ T cells from peripheral blood, taken after recovery from COVID-19. All receptors come from a human donor who had COVID-19.

This clone showed up just a few times. V is TRBV3-1 (or the pseudogene TRBV3-2) and J is TRBJ1-5; D not certain. The CDR3 loop spans 14 amino acids. V dropped 0 bases and J dropped 7 bases, with 10 bases sitting between them. The germline V gene encodes CDR1 LGHDT and CDR2 YNNKEL (reference sequence). The CDR3 nucleotides are TGTGCCAGCAGCCAAGATATCAGGTGGCAGCCCCAGCATTTT. The encoded protein is CASSQDIRWQPQHF.

This clone was detected a few times. The chain joins TRBV4-2 to TRBJ1-3; D is perhaps TRBD1 (5 bases). Trimming shortened V by 4 bases and J by 0 bases, and 10 bases separated the two germline ends. CDR3 size: 15 residues. Germline V gene data show CDR1 as LGHNA and CDR2 as YNFKEQ. CDR3 amino acids: CASSLQESSGNTIYF. The CDR3 bases are TGTGCCAGCAGCCTACAGGAGAGCTCTGGAAACACCATATATTTT.

V usage is TRBV7-8 and J usage is TRBJ2-7; maybe TRBD2 (6 bases). The CDR3 consists of 15 residues. The V end was cut by 2 bases, the J end by 0 bases, with 11 bases between. CDR1 and CDR2 (germline): SGHVS, FQNEAQ. The CDR3 protein is CASSLTAGSSYEQYF. As DNA, the CDR3 is TGTGCCAGCAGCTTAACTGCGGGAAGCTCCTACGAGCAGTACTTC.

The chain links TRBV6-6 to TRBJ1-5, with D perhaps matching TRBD1 (5 bases). The germline V and J ends were trimmed by 11 bases and 1 base, with 9 bases remaining between them. CDR1 and CDR2 from the germline V gene are MNHNY and SVGAGI (reference sequence). CDR3 size: 12 residues. DNA of the CDR3: TGTGCCGGGGGGGTAAGCAATCAGCCCCAGCATTTT. Protein product: CAGGVSNQPQHF.

This chain connects TRBV11-1 to TRBJ1-5; no definite D call. Between the trimmed V and J ends, which lost 2 bases and 7 bases, there was a span of 12 bases. This CDR3 has 14 residues. Germline V CDR1 and CDR2: SGHAT, FQDESV (reference sequence). The DNA of the CDR3 is TGTGCCAGCAGCTTATCCCCGGTGGAGCAGCCCCAGCATTTT. Encoded protein: CASSLSPVEQPQHF.

This clone was seen a handful of times. The V and J genes are TRBV3-1 (or the pseudogene TRBV3-2) and TRBJ1-1; weak D call: TRBD1 (5 bases). This CDR3 is 14 amino acids long. Germline V CDR1 and CDR2: LGHDT, YNNKEL (reference sequence). Trimming shortened V by 4 bases and J by 3 bases, and 12 bases separated the two germline ends. CDR3 sequence: CASSRRGGDTEAFF. The CDR3 region has the DNA TGTGCCAGCAGCCGAAGGGGCGGGGACACTGAAGCTTTCTTT.

The genes are TRBV11-2 and TRBJ1-2; D not certain. Deletions cut 0 bases from V and 8 bases from J, with 16 bases between. Germline V gene data show CDR1 as SGHAT and CDR2 as FQNNGV. This CDR3 contains 15 residues. CDR3 nucleotides: TGTGCCAGCAGCTTAGAGCCCAGGCTTGGATTCGGCTACACCTTC. As protein: CASSLEPRLGFGYTF.

This CDR3 reads CAISEGQGDTDTQYF. CDR3 DNA sequence: TGTGCCATCAGTGAGGGACAGGGGGACACAGATACGCAGTATTTT. The V and J genes are TRBV10-3 and TRBJ2-3, with 10 bases lining up with TRBD1. Losses at the gene ends were 2 bases for V and 2 bases for J; bases not matched to a gene: 1. Germline CDR1 ENHRY, CDR2 SYGVKD. The CDR3 is 15 residues long.

The sample holds one count of this clone. The chain carries TRBV10-3 and TRBJ2-1, with D unresolved. V shed 3 bases and J shed 7 bases, with 7 bases lying between them. This CDR3 comprises 12 residues. The V gene's germline CDR1 is ENHRY and CDR2 SYGVKD. In nucleotides, the CDR3 is TGTGCCATCAGTGAATATAAGAATGAGCAGTTCTTC. Translating it yields CAISEYKNEQFF.